This T cell receptor beta chain was obtained from a study of identical twins. Study results and caveats: Those out-of-frame alpha sequences shared by twins showed an excess of low generation probability.

This clonotype was seen a handful of times. The antigen remains unidentified. CDR3 size: 11 residues. V was shortened by 4 bases and J by 8 bases, with 8 bases between the two germline ends. Each CDR3 protein is one row after TCRdb ran MiXCR on the 5' RACE reads. The data hold fewer than 500,000 distinct CDR3 sequences, with about 24% observed a single time. The sample was also reused in another study, on T cells expressing NK-cell markers.

The gene calls are TRBV12-3 or TRBV12-4 and TRBJ1-1; D is uncertain. Source material: CD4+ T cells sorted from blood. This sequence originates from a woman aged 18 to 35 in good health. The CDR3 loop is CASSWAAEAFF. The CDR3 DNA reads TGTGCCAGCAGTTGGGCAGCCGAAGCTTTCTTT.